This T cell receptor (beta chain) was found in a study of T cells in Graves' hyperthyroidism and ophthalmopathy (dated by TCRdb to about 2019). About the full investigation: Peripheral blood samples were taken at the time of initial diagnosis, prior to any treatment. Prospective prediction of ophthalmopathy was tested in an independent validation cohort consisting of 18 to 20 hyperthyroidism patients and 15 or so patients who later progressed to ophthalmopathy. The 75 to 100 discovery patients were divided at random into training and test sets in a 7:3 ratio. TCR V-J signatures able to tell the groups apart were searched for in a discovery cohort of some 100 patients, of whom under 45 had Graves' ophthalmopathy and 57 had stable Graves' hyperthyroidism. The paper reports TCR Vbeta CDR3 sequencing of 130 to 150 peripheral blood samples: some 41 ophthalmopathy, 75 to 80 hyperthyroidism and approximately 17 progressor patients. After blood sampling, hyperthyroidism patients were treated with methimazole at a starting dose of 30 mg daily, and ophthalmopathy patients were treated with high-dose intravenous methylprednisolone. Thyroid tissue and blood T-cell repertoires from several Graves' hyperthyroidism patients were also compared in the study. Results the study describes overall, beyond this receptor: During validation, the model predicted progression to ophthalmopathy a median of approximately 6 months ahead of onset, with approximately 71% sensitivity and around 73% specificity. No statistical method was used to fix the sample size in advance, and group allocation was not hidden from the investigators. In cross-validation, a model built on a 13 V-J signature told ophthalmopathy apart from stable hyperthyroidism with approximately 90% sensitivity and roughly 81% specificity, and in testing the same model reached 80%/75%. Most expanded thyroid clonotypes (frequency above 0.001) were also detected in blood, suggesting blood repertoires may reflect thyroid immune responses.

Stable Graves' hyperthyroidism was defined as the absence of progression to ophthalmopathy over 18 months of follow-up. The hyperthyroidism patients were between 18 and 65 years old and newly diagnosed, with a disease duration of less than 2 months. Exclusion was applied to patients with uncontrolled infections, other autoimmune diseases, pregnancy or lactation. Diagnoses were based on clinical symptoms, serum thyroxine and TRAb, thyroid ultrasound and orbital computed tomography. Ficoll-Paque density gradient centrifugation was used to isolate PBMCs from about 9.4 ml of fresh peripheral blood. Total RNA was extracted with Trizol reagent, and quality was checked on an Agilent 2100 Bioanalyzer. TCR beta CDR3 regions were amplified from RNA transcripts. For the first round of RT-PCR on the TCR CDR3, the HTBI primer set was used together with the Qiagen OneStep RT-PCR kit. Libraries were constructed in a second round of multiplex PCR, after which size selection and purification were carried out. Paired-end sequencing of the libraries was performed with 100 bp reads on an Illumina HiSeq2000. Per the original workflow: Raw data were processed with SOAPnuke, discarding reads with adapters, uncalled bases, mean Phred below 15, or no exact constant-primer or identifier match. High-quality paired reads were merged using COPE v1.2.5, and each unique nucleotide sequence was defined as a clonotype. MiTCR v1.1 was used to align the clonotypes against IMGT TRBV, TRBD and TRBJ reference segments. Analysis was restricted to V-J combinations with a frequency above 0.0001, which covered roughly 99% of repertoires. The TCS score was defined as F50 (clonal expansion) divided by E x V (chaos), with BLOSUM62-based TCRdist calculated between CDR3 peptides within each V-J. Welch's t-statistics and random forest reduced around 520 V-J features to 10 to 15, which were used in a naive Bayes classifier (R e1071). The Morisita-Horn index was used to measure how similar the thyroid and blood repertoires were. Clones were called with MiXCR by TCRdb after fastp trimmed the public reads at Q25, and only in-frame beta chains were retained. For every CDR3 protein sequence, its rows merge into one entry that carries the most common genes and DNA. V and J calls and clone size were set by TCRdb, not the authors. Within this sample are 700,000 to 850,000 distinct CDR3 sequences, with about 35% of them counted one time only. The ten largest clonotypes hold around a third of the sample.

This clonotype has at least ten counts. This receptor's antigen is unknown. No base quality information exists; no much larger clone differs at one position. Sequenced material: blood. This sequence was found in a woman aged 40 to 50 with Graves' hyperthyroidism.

In nucleotides, the sequence is TGCAGCGTTGTACCCCAGATGAACACTGAAGCTTTCTTT. Its translation is CSVVPQMNTEAFF. The chain is assembled from TRBV29-1 and TRBJ1-1; too little of a D gene remains to name it. CDR1 and CDR2, looked up from the germline V gene, are SQVTM and ANQGSEA. At the junction V is shortened by 4 bases and J by 0 bases, with 9 bases in between. The cysteine opens and the phenylalanine closes a CDR3 of 13 amino acids. The only DNA kept is the CDR3, 39 bases in frame from the first base.